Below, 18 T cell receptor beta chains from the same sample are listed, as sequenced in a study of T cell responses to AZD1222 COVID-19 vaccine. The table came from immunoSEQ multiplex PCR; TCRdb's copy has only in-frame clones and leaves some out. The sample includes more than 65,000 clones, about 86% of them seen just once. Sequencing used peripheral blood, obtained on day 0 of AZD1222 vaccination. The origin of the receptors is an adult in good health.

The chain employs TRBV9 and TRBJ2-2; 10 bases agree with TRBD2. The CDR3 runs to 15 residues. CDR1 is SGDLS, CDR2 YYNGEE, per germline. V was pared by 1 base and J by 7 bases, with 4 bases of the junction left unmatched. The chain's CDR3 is CASSVLAGAGGELFF. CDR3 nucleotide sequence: TGTGCCAGCAGCGTACTAGCGGGAGCAGGCGGGGAGCTGTTTTTT.

The CDR3: CAISESIREGRTEAFF. Here the CDR3 DNA reads TGTGCCATCAGTGAGTCAATAAGGGAGGGGAGGACTGAAGCTTTCTTT. The genes are TRBV10-3 and TRBJ1-1, with a tentative D call TRBD1 (5 bases). Germline values: CDR1 ENHRY, CDR2 SYGVKD. Deletions cut 0 bases from V and 5 bases from J, with 16 bases between. The CDR3 loop spans 16 amino acids.

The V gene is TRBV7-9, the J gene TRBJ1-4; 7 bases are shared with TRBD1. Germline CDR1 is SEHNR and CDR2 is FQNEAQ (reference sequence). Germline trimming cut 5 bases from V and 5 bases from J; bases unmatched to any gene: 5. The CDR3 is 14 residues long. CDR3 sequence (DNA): TGTGCCAGCAGCCTGGACAGGTCAAATGAAAAACTGTTTTTT. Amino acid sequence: CASSLDRSNEKLFF.

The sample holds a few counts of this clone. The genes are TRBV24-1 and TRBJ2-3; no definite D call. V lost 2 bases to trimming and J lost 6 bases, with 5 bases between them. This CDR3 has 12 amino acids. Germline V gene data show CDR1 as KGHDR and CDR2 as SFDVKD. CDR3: CATSDWLDTQYF. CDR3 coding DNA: TGTGCCACCAGTGATTGGTTGGATACGCAGTATTTT.

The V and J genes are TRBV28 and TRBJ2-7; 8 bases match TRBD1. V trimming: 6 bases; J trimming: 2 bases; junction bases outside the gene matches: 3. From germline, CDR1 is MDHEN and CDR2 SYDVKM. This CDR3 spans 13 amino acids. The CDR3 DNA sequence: TGTGCCAGCAGACGACAGGGGACCTACGAGCAGTACTTC. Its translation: CASRRQGTYEQYF.

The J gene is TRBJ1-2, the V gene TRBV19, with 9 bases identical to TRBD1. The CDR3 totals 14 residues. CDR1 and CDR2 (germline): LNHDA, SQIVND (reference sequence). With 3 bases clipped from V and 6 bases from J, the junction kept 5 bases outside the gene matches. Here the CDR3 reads CASSILQGADGYTF. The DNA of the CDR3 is TGTGCCAGTAGTATTCTACAGGGGGCCGATGGCTACACCTTC.

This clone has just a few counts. Written as DNA, the CDR3 is TGCGCCAGCAGCCAGGACAGGGGGCTGAGTGGCTACACCTTC. Residues: CASSQDRGLSGYTF. This chain uses TRBV5-1 with TRBJ1-2, with 11 bases aligning to TRBD1. CDR1 is SGHRS, CDR2 YFSETQ, per germline. This CDR3 is 14 amino acids long. Unmatched junction bases numbered 6, after V lost 4 bases and J lost 7 bases.

The CDR3 DNA follows: TGTGCCAGCAGCGTAGTCACGGGTGATCCCTATAATTCACCCCTCCACTTT. This encodes CASSVVTGDPYNSPLHF. The chain couples TRBV9 to TRBJ1-6, with D hard to call. Germline CDR1 reads SGDLS; CDR2 reads YYNGEE. The CDR3 extends over 17 amino acids. V was shortened by 0 bases and J by 2 bases, with 12 bases between the two germline ends.

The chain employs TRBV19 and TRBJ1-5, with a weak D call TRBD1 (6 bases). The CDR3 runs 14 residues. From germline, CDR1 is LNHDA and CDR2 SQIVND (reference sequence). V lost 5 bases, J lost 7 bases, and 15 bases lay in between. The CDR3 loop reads CASSRGQSYQPQHF. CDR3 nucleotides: TGTGCCAGTAGTCGTGGACAGTCCTACCAGCCCCAGCATTTT.

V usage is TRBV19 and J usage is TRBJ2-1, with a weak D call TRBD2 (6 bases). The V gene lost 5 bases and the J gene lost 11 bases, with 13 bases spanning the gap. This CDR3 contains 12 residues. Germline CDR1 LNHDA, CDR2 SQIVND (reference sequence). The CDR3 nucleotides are TGTGCCAGTAGTGACCCCGGGACTCAGCAGTTCTTC. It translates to CASSDPGTQQFF.

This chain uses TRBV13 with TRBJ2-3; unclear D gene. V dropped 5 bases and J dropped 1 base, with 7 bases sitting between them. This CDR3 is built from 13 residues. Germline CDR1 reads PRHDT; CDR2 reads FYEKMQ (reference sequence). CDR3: CASSPEGTDTQYF. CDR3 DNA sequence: TGTGCCAGCAGCCCGGAAGGCACAGATACGCAGTATTTT.

For the CDR3, the DNA is TGTGCCAGCTCCCGGGGACAGAATCAGCCCCAGCATTTT. As protein: CASSRGQNQPQHF. The chain uses TRBV18 and TRBJ1-5; 7 nucleotides line up with TRBD1. CDR3 length: 13 amino acids. Unmatched junction bases numbered 3, after V lost 6 bases and J lost 4 bases. The germline V gene encodes CDR1 KGHSH and CDR2 LQKENI.

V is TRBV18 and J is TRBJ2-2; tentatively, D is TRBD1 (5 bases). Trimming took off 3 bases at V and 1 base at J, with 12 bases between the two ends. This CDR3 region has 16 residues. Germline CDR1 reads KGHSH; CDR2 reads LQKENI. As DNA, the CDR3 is TGTGCCAGCTCACCTTCAGGGTCAAGGAACACCGGGGAGCTGTTTTTT. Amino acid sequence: CASSPSGSRNTGELFF.

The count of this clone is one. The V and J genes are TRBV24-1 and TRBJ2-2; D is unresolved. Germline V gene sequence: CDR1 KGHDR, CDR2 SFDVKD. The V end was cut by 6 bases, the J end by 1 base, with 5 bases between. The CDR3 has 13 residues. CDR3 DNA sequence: TGTGCCACCAGTTCGAGGAACACCGGGGAGCTGTTTTTT. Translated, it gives CATSSRNTGELFF.

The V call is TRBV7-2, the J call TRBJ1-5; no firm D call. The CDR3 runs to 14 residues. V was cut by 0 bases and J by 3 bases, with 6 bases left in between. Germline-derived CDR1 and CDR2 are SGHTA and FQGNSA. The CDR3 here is CASSLAYNNQPQHF. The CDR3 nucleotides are TGTGCCAGCAGCTTAGCCTACAACAATCAGCCCCAGCATTTT.

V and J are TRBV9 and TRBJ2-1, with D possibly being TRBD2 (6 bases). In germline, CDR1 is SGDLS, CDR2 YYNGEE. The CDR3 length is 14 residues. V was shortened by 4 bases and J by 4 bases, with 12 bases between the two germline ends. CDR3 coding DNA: TGTGCCAGCAGCCTAACGGGAGTATACAATGAGCAGTTCTTC. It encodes CASSLTGVYNEQFF.

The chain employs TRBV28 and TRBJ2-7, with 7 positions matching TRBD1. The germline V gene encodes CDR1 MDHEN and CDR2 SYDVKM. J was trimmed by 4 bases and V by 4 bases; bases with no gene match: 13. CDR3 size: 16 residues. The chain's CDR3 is CASSSPRQGRTYEQYF. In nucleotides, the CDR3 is TGTGCCAGCAGTTCCCCCAGACAGGGACGAACGTACGAGCAGTACTTC.

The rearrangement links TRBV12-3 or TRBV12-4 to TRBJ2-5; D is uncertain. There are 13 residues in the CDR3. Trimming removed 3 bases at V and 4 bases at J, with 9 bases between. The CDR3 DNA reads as TGTGCCAGCAGTTTGGTCAGTGGAGAGACCCAGTACTTC. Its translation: CASSLVSGETQYF.